The present T cell receptor (beta chain) was sequenced within a study of T-cell reconstitution after alpha-beta-depleted transplantation in children. The CDR3 totals 15 residues. The ends lost 5 bases at V and 6 bases at J; junction bases unmatched: 9. The library targeted TCRbeta and was prepared with unique molecular identifiers. TCRdb fed the PCR reads into MiXCR, producing one record per CDR3 protein. The table includes roughly 280,000 distinct CDR3 sequences, around a tenth detected once. At least ten counts were recorded for this clonotype. No antigen is known for it. Study observations and caveats: Where some patients showed high TCRbeta diversity at day 60, it came from recipient T cells and thymic progenitors that had survived. T-cell counts and diversity were attributed mostly to newly produced T cells one year after transplant. By about two months after transplant, alpha-beta T cells reportedly arose from several hundred graft clones that had expanded.

The sequencing used peripheral blood, collected 180 days after TCRalphabeta/CD19-depleted stem cell transplant. The chain combines TRBV12-3 or TRBV12-4 with TRBJ2-7; 11 bases line up with TRBD2. The receptor was derived from a male patient aged 2 to 10 who had a stem cell transplant for chronic granulomatous disease, so the T cells may come from the graft donor. The CDR3 sequence: CASSVSAGLAAEQYF. Written as DNA, the CDR3 is TGTGCCAGCAGTGTCTCAGCGGGACTAGCGGCCGAGCAGTACTTC.